This T cell receptor (beta chain) is drawn from a study of blood T cell repertoires in COVID-19. Study-level information: The United States, Italy and Spain were the sources of the acute and convalescent COVID-19 samples. T cells, B-cell-depleted T cells, or PBMCs provided the cDNA or gDNA that served as material.

Authors' data handling: Reference gene primer amplification yielded estimated nucleated cell counts. The data were produced by immunoSEQ multiplex PCR, yet TCRdb's version contains in-frame clones alone and is incomplete. That table supplies the V and J calls and clone size; D and trimming were determined from the DNA. This sample has about 300,000 clones; roughly 86% occur once, and the top ten carry about 8.6%. Sequencing input: peripheral blood. The clonotype originates from a man aged 18 to 29 with active or convalescent COVID-19.

CDR3 in amino acids: CASSPRRRGNTGELFF. DNA of the CDR3: TGTGCCAGCAGCCCCCGACGACGGGGGAACACCGGGGAGCTGTTTTTT. The chain joins TRBV5-4 to TRBJ2-2; maybe TRBD2 (5 bases). V lost 4 bases to trimming and J lost 1 base, with 14 bases between them. This CDR3 is 16 amino acids long. Germline values: CDR1 SGHNT, CDR2 YYREEE (reference sequence). Full variable domain (remainder filled in from reference TRBV5-4 and TRBJ2-2): ETGVTQSPTHLIKTRGQQVTLRCSSQSGHNTVSWYQQALGQGPQFIFQYYREEENGRGNFPPRFSGLQFPNYSSELNVNALELDDSALYLCASSPRRRGNTGELFFGEGSRLTVL.